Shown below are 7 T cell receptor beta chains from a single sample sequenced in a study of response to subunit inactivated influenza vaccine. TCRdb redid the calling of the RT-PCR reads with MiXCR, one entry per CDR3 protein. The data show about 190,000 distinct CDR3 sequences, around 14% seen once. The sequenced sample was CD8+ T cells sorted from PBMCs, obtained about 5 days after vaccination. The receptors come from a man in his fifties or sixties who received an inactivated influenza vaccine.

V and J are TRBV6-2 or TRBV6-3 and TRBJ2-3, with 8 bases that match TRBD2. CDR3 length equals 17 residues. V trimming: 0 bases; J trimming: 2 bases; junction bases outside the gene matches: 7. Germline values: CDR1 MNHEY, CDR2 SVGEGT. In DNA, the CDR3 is TGTGCCAGCAGTTACTCGAAACTAGCGGAACTCACAGATACGCAGTATTTT. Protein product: CASSYSKLAELTDTQYF.

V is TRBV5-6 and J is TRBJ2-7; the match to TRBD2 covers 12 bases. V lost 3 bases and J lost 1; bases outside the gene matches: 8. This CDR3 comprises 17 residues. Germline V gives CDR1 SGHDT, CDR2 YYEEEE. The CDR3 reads CASSYITSGGFSYEQYF. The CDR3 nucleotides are TGTGCCAGCAGCTACATTACTAGCGGGGGGTTTTCCTACGAGCAGTACTTC. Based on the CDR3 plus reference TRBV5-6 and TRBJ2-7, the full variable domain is DAGVTQSPTHLIKTRGQQVTLRCSPKSGHDTVSWYQQALGQGPQFIFQYYEEEERQRGNFPDRFSGHQFPNYSSELNVNALLLGDSALYLCASSYITSGGFSYEQYFGPGTRLTVT.

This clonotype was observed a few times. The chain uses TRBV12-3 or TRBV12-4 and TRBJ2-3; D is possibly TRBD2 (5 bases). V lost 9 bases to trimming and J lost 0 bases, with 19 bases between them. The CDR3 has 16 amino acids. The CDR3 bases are TGTGCCAGTAGGCCGTTTTTAGCGCTCAGCACAGATACGCAGTATTTT. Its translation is CASRPFLALSTDTQYF.

CDR3 coding DNA: TGCAGCGGCTACGTCCGGGACACGCAAGAGACCCAGTACTTC. Its protein product is CSGYVRDTQETQYF. This chain joins TRBV29-1 and TRBJ2-5, with D possibly being TRBD1 (6 bases). Germline V CDR1 and CDR2: SQVTM, ANQGSEA. V shed 7 bases and J shed 2 bases, with 17 bases lying between them. The CDR3 has 14 residues.

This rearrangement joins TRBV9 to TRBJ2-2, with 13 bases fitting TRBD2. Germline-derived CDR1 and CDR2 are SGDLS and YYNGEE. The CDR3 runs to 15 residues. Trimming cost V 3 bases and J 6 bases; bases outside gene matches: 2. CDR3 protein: CASSAGTSGAGELFF. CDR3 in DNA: TGTGCCAGCAGCGCAGGGACTAGCGGGGCCGGGGAGCTGTTTTTT.

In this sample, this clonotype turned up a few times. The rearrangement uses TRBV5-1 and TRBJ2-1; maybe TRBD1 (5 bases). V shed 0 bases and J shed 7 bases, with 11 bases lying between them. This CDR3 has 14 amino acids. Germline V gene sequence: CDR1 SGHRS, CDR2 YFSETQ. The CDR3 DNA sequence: TGCGCCAGCAGCTTGGTCCAGGGTTTGAATGAGCAGTTCTTC. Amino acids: CASSLVQGLNEQFF.

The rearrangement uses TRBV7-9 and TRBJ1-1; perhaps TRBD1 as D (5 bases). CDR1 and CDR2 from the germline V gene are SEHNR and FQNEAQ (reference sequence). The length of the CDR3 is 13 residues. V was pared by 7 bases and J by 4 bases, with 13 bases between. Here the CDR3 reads CASIRVGRTEAFF. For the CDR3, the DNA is TGTGCCAGCATCAGGGTAGGACGCACTGAAGCTTTCTTT.